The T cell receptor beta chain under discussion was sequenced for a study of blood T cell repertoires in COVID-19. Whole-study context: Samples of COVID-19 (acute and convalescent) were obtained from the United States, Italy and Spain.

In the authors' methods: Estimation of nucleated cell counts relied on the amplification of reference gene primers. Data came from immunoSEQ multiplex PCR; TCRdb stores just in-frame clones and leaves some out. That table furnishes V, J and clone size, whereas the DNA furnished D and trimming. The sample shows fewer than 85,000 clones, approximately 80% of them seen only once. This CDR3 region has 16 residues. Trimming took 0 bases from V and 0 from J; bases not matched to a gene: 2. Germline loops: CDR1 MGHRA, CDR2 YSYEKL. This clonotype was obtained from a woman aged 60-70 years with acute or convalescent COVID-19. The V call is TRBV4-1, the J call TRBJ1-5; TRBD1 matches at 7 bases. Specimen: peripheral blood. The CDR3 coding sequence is TGCGCCAGCAGCCAAGAAGGGGGCCATAGCAATCAGCCCCAGCATTTT. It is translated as CASSQEGGHSNQPQHF.